This T cell receptor beta chain was identified in a study of patients and donors after allogeneic stem cell transplantation (TCRdb year 2020). Concerning this clonotype itself: Its antigen is currently not known. Qualities for individual bases were not recorded, and no much larger clone is one base off.

CDR3 length: 14 amino acids, cysteine to phenylalanine. Only the CDR3 portion is preserved as DNA: 42 bases, with reading frame beginning at the first base. Ends trimmed: V by 5 bases, J by 2 bases; bases unmatched to a gene: 3. Via the germline V gene, CDR1 is SGHAT and CDR2 FQNNGV. Library generation was performed with RT-PCR. Sequencing was performed on a NextSeq 550. TCRdb reanalyzed the raw reads on its own, using fastp at Q25 for trimming and MiXCR for clone calling, and kept in-frame beta chains. Rows with a matching CDR3 protein are joined into one entry that keeps the most common DNA and genes. Here the sample has roughly 200,000 distinct CDR3 sequences; around two fifths occur a single time. Together, the top ten hold about 9.9% of the sample.

The chain uses TRBV11-2 and TRBJ1-5, with 7 bases in between that match TRBD1. The sample was blood, either unsorted or a sorted T cell fraction (not recorded which). This sequence originates from a human donor who was either an allogeneic HSCT recipient or a stem cell or donor lymphocyte infusion donor (not recorded which). It is not recorded whose cells these are; they may come from a transplant donor. In nucleotide form, the sequence is TGTGCCAGCAGCCTCGACAGGGGCAATCAGCCCCAGCATTTT. It translates to CASSLDRGNQPQHF.